Here is one T cell receptor (beta chain) with its context. Its antigen is not yet known. Per-nucleotide qualities are absent, and no much larger clonotype sits a single base away. The CDR3 regions of human TCRbeta chains were subjected to immunosequencing. The paper's data handling went like this. Repertoire TCRs were checked for matches against a reference library of SARS-CoV-2-specific TCRs that had been generated using the MIRA antigen-specificity platform. Breadth was defined as the fraction of unique TCRs that were SARS-CoV-2-associated, and depth was defined as the fraction of total T cells that were SARS-CoV-2-associated. Using the MIRA data, each spike-specific TCR was assigned both to the spike region to which the TCR was reactive and to a CD4 or CD8 class. Log10-transformed breadth and depth values were compared by one-way ANOVA with Sidak's multiple comparisons tests. As stored in TCRdb, this immuneACCESS dataset retains in-frame rearrangements with V and J assigned. A fraction of the clones does not appear; measured against another copy, unresolved V genes explain less than half of the discrepancy, and the remainder lacks a known reason. V and J calls and clone size are those listed in that table; D and trimming were worked out from the DNA. The sample table shows fewer than 95,000 clones, and approximately 89% are seen once. The ten most abundant clones make up more than 5% of the sample.

The time point label here, explained by the study, means: about 28 days (+/-7) after the second vaccine dose. AZD1222 recipients given second doses at about 4 weeks or at about 12 weeks were pooled, since spike-specific TCR depth and breadth were not found to differ between the two schedules. Vaccinee samples came from UK trials COV001 and COV002, including a single-blind randomized controlled phase 2/3 trial of AZD1222 (ChAdOx1 nCoV-19) in healthy adults. For TCRbeta chain sequencing, PBMC samples from trial participants were taken at day 0 and at day 28 after the second dose. This entry comes from a study of T cell responses to AZD1222 COVID-19 vaccine (dated by TCRdb to the early 2020s). Study-level background: TCR sequencing covered 230 to 250 trial participants: 207 given two doses of AZD1222 and about 26 given two doses of MenACWY control vaccine. Trial participants were enrolled into age subgroups of 18-55, 56-69 and 70-plus years, which contained about 150, 27 and 61 TCR-sequenced participants, respectively.

Study-level results and caveats: The vaccine-associated CD4 TCRs covered the entire spike protein, and the dominant responses fell in regions 160-218 and 743-854. After two AZD1222 doses, spike-specific TCR breadth and depth were significantly higher than at day 0 and than in MenACWY recipients. Participants were mostly white British and included more females than males, and it was suggested by the authors that clonal diversity may have been underestimated. Because no day 14 peak-response samples were available, the repertoires could be characterized only after the peak T cell response. The 56-69-year group was small, and its depth increase did not reach significance, likely because of low power. Conclusions about previously exposed vaccinees are limited, since just 6 or 7 AZD1222 recipients were seropositive for SARS-CoV-2 at baseline. Reportedly, almost half of the unique spike-specific TCRs recognized epitopes lying outside the regions that are mutated in the B.1.351 and B.1.1.7 variants.

Including the terminal cysteine and phenylalanine, the CDR3 comprises 16 residues. The entry retains the CDR3 DNA only, 48 bases that are in frame from base 1. V is shortened by 4 bases, J by 2 bases, and the region joining them spans 17 bases. For CDR1 and CDR2, the germline V gene lists MDHEN and SYDVKM. This clonotype was obtained from an adult who received the AZD1222 COVID-19 vaccine. This material consisted of peripheral blood, taken 28 days after the second AZD1222 dose. Recombination joined TRBV28 with TRBJ1-2; the best D guess is TRBD1, with 5 bases matching. The CDR3 here reads CASSSTGAAGNYGYTF. The nucleotides are TGTGCCAGCAGTTCCACCGGGGCCGCAGGAAACTATGGCTACACCTTC.